This T cell receptor (beta chain) was sequenced in a study of blood T cell repertoires in COVID-19. There are 15 residues in the CDR3. CDR1 is LNHDA, CDR2 SQIVND, per germline (reference sequence). Losses at the gene ends were 5 bases for V and 3 bases for J; bases not matched to a gene: 6. The repertoire was sequenced with immunoSEQ multiplex PCR; TCRdb's copy has only in-frame clones and lacks some. The table shows 340,000 or so clones, with approximately 83% occurring only once. In assigning cohorts, the study relied on participant-reported clinical history. The receptor comes from a woman in her thirties or forties with acute COVID-19. The chain has TRBV19 and TRBJ1-1; 10 bases match TRBD1. Sequencing was carried out using PBMCs or T cells enriched from blood (not recorded which). The CDR3 loop reads CASSSLGTGDTEAFF. CDR3 nucleotide sequence: TGTGCCAGTAGTTCCCTGGGGACAGGGGACACTGAAGCTTTCTTT.